This entry is about one TCR beta chain. This record comes from a study of blood T cell repertoires in COVID-19. Study details: Both acute and convalescent COVID-19 samples were obtained from the United States, Italy and Spain. From T cells, B-cell-depleted T cells, or PBMCs came the material, which was cDNA or gDNA.

Assay used: immunoSEQ multiplex PCR; TCRdb lists only in-frame clones, some missing. The sample has 60,000 to 65,000 clones, 74% seen once; the top ten hold 28%. CDR3 length equals 13 residues. V lost 2 bases and J lost 5, with 10 bases in between. Germline-derived CDR1 and CDR2 are MNHEY and SVGEGT. What was sequenced was peripheral blood. The TCR sequence derives from an elderly woman with acute or convalescent COVID-19. This sequence joins TRBV6-2 or TRBV6-3 and TRBJ2-7; perhaps TRBD1 as D (6 bases). The CDR3 loop reads CASSYGGSNEQYF. CDR3 DNA sequence: TGTGCCAGCAGTTACGGGGGCAGCAACGAGCAGTACTTC.